What follows describes a single TCR beta chain. There is no known antigen for this receptor. Nothing much larger sits one base from this clone, and base qualities are not available. The data belong to a study of cytomegalovirus exposure and HLA in healthy donors (dated by TCRdb to 2017 to 2019). At the level of the whole study: A later analysis indicated that the 90 to 150 validation repertoires were generated on the platform also employed for the 700 or so repertoires of the first cohort. The study was designed to test whether signatures of past pathogen exposure could be identified by cataloging public T cell receptors. Along with the approximately 670-subject first cohort, a separate validation cohort of over a hundred different subjects was used. The study combined high-throughput TCR immunosequencing, statistical association of individual TCRs with disease status, and machine learning to predict cytomegalovirus infection status.

Cut back by 3 bases and 10 bases, the V and J ends lie 16 bases apart. Looking up the germline V gene yields CDR1 SGHTA and CDR2 FQGNSA. From cysteine to phenylalanine, the CDR3 is 15 amino acids long. Of all the DNA, just the CDR3 is kept, 45 bases in frame from base 1. Library method: the immunoSEQ multiplex PCR assay. On the study's bioinformatics: To diagnose cytomegalovirus status from the catalog of TCR beta chain sequences, a statistical classification framework was built. TCRdb took over this immuneACCESS table, retaining in-frame rearrangements with V and J assigned. Such tables are incomplete; in checked studies, under half of the missing clones stem from an unresolved V gene, and the remainder is unexplained. That table is the source of V, J and clone size, and D and trimming were worked out from the DNA. This sample gives some 71,000 clones in total; around 93% of them show up just once. The ten largest account for more than 1% of the sample.

The donors belonged to the validation cohort of around 120 subjects, which was separate from the roughly 670-subject first cohort. Broader findings and caveats from the paper: A later analysis found that TCRs clustered in the first cohort also tended to co-occur in the 95 to 150 validation repertoires, with roughly 95% of cluster scores above 0. In the study, around 150 TCR beta chains were listed as associated with cytomegalovirus. A later analysis lacked HLA typing for the validation cohort, so it scored co-occurrence in that cohort across all 120 or so repertoires. Three of the identified cytomegalovirus-associated TCR beta chains were confirmed in vitro to be specific for cytomegalovirus antigens. In both the original and validation cohorts, the classifier was reported to diagnose cytomegalovirus status with high specificity and sensitivity. It was suggested by the authors that the approach could potentially be generalized to other disease states and immunological phenotypes. Most TCR sequences were seen in very few donors, while some public TCRs were found in many individuals.

The chain employs TRBV7-2 and TRBJ1-6; D gene: possibly TRBD1, on 6 matching bases. The material sequenced was PBMCs. The receptor was isolated from a woman younger than 30 in good health and CMV-seronegative. The DNA sequence reads TGTGCCAGCAGCTTCACCCGGGACACAATATCACCCCTCCACTTT. It codes for CASSFTRDTISPLHF.